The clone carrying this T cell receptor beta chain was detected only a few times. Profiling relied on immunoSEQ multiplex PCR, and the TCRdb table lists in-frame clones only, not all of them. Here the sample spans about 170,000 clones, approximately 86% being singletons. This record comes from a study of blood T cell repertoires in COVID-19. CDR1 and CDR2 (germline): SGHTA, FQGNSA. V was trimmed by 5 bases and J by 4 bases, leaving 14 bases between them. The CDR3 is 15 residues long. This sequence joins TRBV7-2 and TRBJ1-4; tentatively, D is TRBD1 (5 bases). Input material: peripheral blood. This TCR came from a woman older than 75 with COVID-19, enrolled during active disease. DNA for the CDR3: TGTGCCAGCAGCGAAGGCGGGGGAGTTAATGAAAAACTGTTTTTT. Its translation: CASSEGGGVNEKLFF. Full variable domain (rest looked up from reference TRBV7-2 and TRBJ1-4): GAGVSQSPSNKVTEKGKDVELRCDPISGHTALYWYRQSLGQGLEFLIYFQGNSAPDKSGLPSDRFSAERTGGSVSTLTIQRTQQEDSAVYLCASSEGGGVNEKLFFGSGTQLSVL.